Listed here are 32 T cell receptor beta chains from one sample, sequenced in a study of beta chain features in type 1 diabetes. Study-level points and caveats: Type 1 diabetes patients had moderately but significantly shorter TCRB CDR3s in all four CD4+ subsets.

Expressed TCRB transcripts were sequenced after all isolated RNA was converted to cDNA. The protocol was immunoSEQ multiplex PCR, while the TCRdb copy is restricted to in-frame clones and leaves out a portion. The sample consists of 350,000 to 400,000 clones, over 9.5% of them appearing once. Antigens for these TCRs are unknown. The sequenced material came from naive CD4+ T cells from blood. Source of these receptors: a woman aged 18-29 years with type 1 diabetes.

V usage is TRBV30 and J usage is TRBJ1-1; D ambiguous. The CDR3 runs 13 residues. The germline gives CDR1 GTSNPN, CDR2 SVGIG (reference sequence). V lost 4 bases and J 1 base, leaving 10 bases between the germline ends. The CDR3 loop is CAWNPSPNTEAFF. CDR3 DNA: TGTGCCTGGAACCCCAGTCCGAACACTGAAGCTTTCTTT.

Here the CDR3 reads CASSTNRGEEKLFF. Here the CDR3 DNA reads TGTGCCAGCAGCACGAACAGGGGGGAGGAAAAACTGTTTTTT. V gene TRBV7-9 combines with J gene TRBJ1-4, with 8 bases matching TRBD1. Germline CDR1 and CDR2: SEHNR and FQNEAQ (reference sequence). The CDR3 sequence is 14 residues long. The V gene end was trimmed by 5 bases and the J gene end by 8 bases; junction bases not matched to a gene: 7.

This chain's CDR3 is CASSLGQGSYEQYF. The CDR3 nucleotides are TGTGCCAGCAGCCTAGGACAGGGCTCCTACGAGCAGTACTTC. The chain combines TRBV9 with TRBJ2-7, with TRBD1 matching 8 bases. V dropped 4 bases and J dropped 0; count of bases not matched to a gene: 3. The CDR3 loop spans 14 amino acids. Germline V lookup: CDR1 SGDLS, CDR2 YYNGEE.

V usage is TRBV4-1 and J usage is TRBJ2-3, with D possibly being TRBD1 (6 bases). Germline V CDR1 and CDR2: MGHRA, YSYEKL. V was clipped by 4 bases and J by 6 bases, with 14 bases between them. The CDR3 runs to 14 residues. The CDR3 DNA reads TGCGCCAGCAGCCGAGTAGGGGGTGCGGATACGCAGTATTTT. Translating gives CASSRVGGADTQYF.

J is TRBJ2-5 and V is TRBV14; the match to TRBD2 covers 10 bases. CDR1 and CDR2 from the germline V gene are SGHDN and FVKESK. Losses at the gene ends were 2 bases for V and 5 bases for J; bases not matched to a gene: 2. CDR3 length: 14 amino acids. The CDR3 reads CASSQLAGEETQYF. Written as DNA, the CDR3 is TGTGCCAGCAGCCAACTAGCGGGAGAGGAGACCCAGTACTTC. Full variable domain (outside the CDR3, taken from reference TRBV14 and TRBJ2-5): EAGVTQFPSHSVIEKGQTVTLRCDPISGHDNLYWYRRVMGKEIKFLLHFVKESKQDESGMPNNRFLAERTGGTYSTLKVQPAELEDSGVYFCASSQLAGEETQYFGPGTRLLVL.

DNA of the CDR3: TGTGCCATCAGTACCCCGGGACAGAGTCAGCCCCAGCATTTT. This translates into CAISTPGQSQPQHF. J is TRBJ1-5 and V is TRBV10-3, with TRBD1 matching over 7 bases. V lost 5 bases, J lost 6 bases, and 7 bases stayed unmatched. The CDR3 extends over 14 amino acids. Per the germline V gene, CDR1 is ENHRY and CDR2 is SYGVKD.

This clone came up a few times. J is TRBJ1-2 and V is TRBV5-1, with D unclear. V was shortened by 0 bases and J by 6 bases, with 9 bases between the two germline ends. This CDR3 has 13 residues. Germline V gene data show CDR1 as SGHRS and CDR2 as YFSETQ. The CDR3 reads CASSLALSDGYTF. DNA for the CDR3: TGCGCCAGCAGCTTGGCCCTTTCGGATGGCTACACCTTC.

This clone has just a few counts. The chain employs TRBV28 and TRBJ1-1; 10 positions match TRBD1. The germline gives CDR1 MDHEN, CDR2 SYDVKM. This CDR3 is built from 14 residues. J lost 11 bases, V lost 6 bases, and 12 bases had no gene match. CDR3 loop: CASSQTGQGETAFF. CDR3 in DNA: TGTGCCAGCAGCCAAACCGGACAGGGGGAAACGGCTTTCTTT.

The V and J genes are TRBV29-1 and TRBJ2-3; D is perhaps TRBD2 (6 bases). This CDR3 spans 12 amino acids. CDR1 is SQVTM and CDR2 is ANQGSEA in the germline V gene. The V end was cut by 7 bases, the J end by 0 bases, with 8 bases between. This CDR3 is CSGSGSTDTQYF. The CDR3, as DNA: TGCAGCGGTAGCGGCAGCACAGATACGCAGTATTTT.

CDR3: CASSVAGENTDTQYF. CDR3 nucleotide sequence: TGTGCCAGCAGCGTAGCTGGGGAGAACACAGATACGCAGTATTTT. The chain is built from TRBV9 and TRBJ2-3; D perhaps matches TRBD2 (5 bases). Germline V gene sequence: CDR1 SGDLS, CDR2 YYNGEE. This CDR3 is 15 amino acids long. V was shortened by 0 bases and J by 2 bases, with 10 bases between the two germline ends.

This chain uses TRBV30 with TRBJ1-5; 9 bases match TRBD1. Germline CDR1 and CDR2: GTSNPN and SVGIG (reference sequence). CDR3 length: 14 residues. Trimming removed 0 bases from V and 5 bases from J; junction bases left unmatched: 2. The CDR3: CAWSVGTGYQPQHF. DNA of the CDR3: TGTGCCTGGAGTGTGGGGACAGGGTATCAGCCCCAGCATTTT.

This chain links TRBV11-3 with TRBJ2-1, with D maybe TRBD1 (5 bases). There are 13 residues in the CDR3. Germline lookup yields CDR1 SGHNT and CDR2 YENEEA. The V end lost 2 bases, the J end lost 7 bases, and 9 bases lay between the germline ends. The chain's CDR3 is CASSLSPGNEQFF. In DNA form, the CDR3 reads TGTGCCAGCAGCTTATCCCCAGGGAATGAGCAGTTCTTC.

The chain uses TRBV11-3 and TRBJ2-7; tentatively, D is TRBD2 (5 bases). The CDR3 length is 13 residues. The V and J ends lost 3 bases and 3 bases respectively, with 9 bases between them. Germline V gene sequence: CDR1 SGHNT, CDR2 YENEEA. CDR3 bases: TGTGCCAGCAGCTTTGTGAGGGACTACGAGCAGTACTTC. This sequence encodes CASSFVRDYEQYF.

J is TRBJ1-5 and V is TRBV27; D may be TRBD1 (6 bases). V lost 2 bases and J 0 bases, leaving 11 bases between the germline ends. Looked up from germline, CDR1 is MNHEY and CDR2 is SMNVEV (reference sequence). The CDR3 contains 16 residues. The CDR3 region has the DNA TGTGCCAGCAGTTTAGTGGGGGCGAGTAGCAATCAGCCCCAGCATTTT. Encoded protein: CASSLVGASSNQPQHF.

A few counts support this clone. J is TRBJ2-5 and V is TRBV5-6, with a weak D call TRBD2 (6 bases). CDR1 and CDR2 (germline): SGHDT, YYEEEE. The CDR3 totals 12 residues. Trimming took off 5 bases at V and 9 bases at J, with 14 bases between the two ends. CDR3 nucleotides: TGTGCCAGCAGGATCATAAGGGAGGCCCAGTACTTC. Amino acids: CASRIIREAQYF.

The genes are TRBV28 and TRBJ2-4; D is possibly TRBD1 (5 bases). The CDR3 contains 17 residues. Looked up from germline, CDR1 is MDHEN and CDR2 is SYDVKM. Trimming took 5 bases from V and 2 from J, leaving 19 bases between them. The CDR3 DNA reads TGTGCCAGCAGTCCCGTAAGCAGGGTCTTCCCCAAAAACATTCAGTACTTC. Its protein is CASSPVSRVFPKNIQYF.

J is TRBJ2-7 and V is TRBV29-1, with 7 bases fitting TRBD1. Germline trimming cut 5 bases from V and 0 bases from J; bases unmatched to any gene: 13. Per the germline V gene, CDR1 is SQVTM and CDR2 is ANQGSEA. This CDR3 contains 16 residues. The CDR3 DNA is TGCAGCGTTTCGACCACCGGGACAGAGAGCTCCTACGAGCAGTACTTC. It translates to CSVSTTGTESSYEQYF.

This clone was found a few times. The rearrangement uses TRBV11-2 and TRBJ1-5; 8 bases agree with TRBD1. The V gene end was trimmed by 5 bases and the J gene end by 5 bases; junction bases not matched to a gene: 5. The CDR3 has 14 residues. The V gene's germline CDR1 is SGHAT and CDR2 FQNNGV. The CDR3 region has the DNA TGTGCCAGCAGCATGGACAGGGTCGATCAGCCCCAGCATTTT. Its protein product is CASSMDRVDQPQHF.

The V call is TRBV7-2, the J call TRBJ2-7; a possible D gene is TRBD1 (6 bases). CDR3 length: 14 residues. The V end was cut by 1 base, the J end by 6 bases, with 13 bases between. Germline assignment: CDR1 SGHTA and CDR2 FQGNSA. CDR3 DNA sequence: TGTGCCAGCAGCTTAGGGTGGAGAGGGGGCGAGCAGTACTTC. Its translation: CASSLGWRGGEQYF.

This clone was picked up a small number of times. Other DNA sequences from this sample encode an identical CDR3 as well. The chain carries TRBV7-2 and TRBJ2-5, with 7 bases identical to TRBD1. Germline V lookup: CDR1 SGHTA, CDR2 FQGNSA. With V trimmed by 2 bases and J by 5 bases, 5 bases remained unmatched. The CDR3 length is 14 residues. CDR3 sequence reads: CASSLQTGRETQYF. As DNA, the CDR3 is TGTGCCAGCAGCTTACAGACAGGGCGGGAGACCCAGTACTTC.

The CDR3: CASSWERTGGYTF. The CDR3 nucleotides read TGCGCCAGCAGCTGGGAACGGACGGGGGGCTACACCTTC. V is TRBV5-1 and J is TRBJ1-2; D is unclear. Germline V gene lookup returns CDR1 SGHRS and CDR2 YFSETQ. The CDR3 is 13 residues long. V lost 3 bases to trimming and J lost 8 bases, with 14 bases between them.

This rearrangement joins TRBV6-5 to TRBJ2-5; TRBD1 might be the D (6 bases). Trimming took 2 bases from V and 2 from J, leaving 6 bases between them. Per germline, CDR1 MNHEY and CDR2 SVGAGI. The CDR3 is 13 amino acids. CDR3 sequence: CASSYGQQETQYF. Written as DNA, the CDR3 is TGTGCCAGCAGTTACGGACAGCAAGAGACCCAGTACTTC.

This sequence joins TRBV11-3 and TRBJ2-5, with TRBD1 matching 9 bases. Trimming cost V 5 bases and J 4 bases; bases outside gene matches: 8. This CDR3 has 15 amino acids. Germline V gene sequence: CDR1 SGHNT, CDR2 YENEEA. This chain's CDR3 is CASSRRDREAETQYF. CDR3 sequence (DNA): TGTGCCAGCAGCCGCCGGGACAGGGAAGCAGAGACCCAGTACTTC.

This clone was detected a few times. The chain employs TRBV28 and TRBJ1-5, with 7 bases that match TRBD1. Germline assignment: CDR1 MDHEN and CDR2 SYDVKM. Losses at the gene ends were 5 bases for V and 4 bases for J; bases not matched to a gene: 2. This CDR3 comprises 13 residues. CDR3 region: CASSPGGNQPQHF. The DNA of the CDR3 is TGTGCCAGCAGTCCAGGGGGGAATCAGCCCCAGCATTTT.

The chain is built from TRBV4-3 and TRBJ2-7; TRBD1 agrees at 8 bases. This CDR3 contains 14 residues. Germline V gene data show CDR1 as LGHNA and CDR2 as YSLEER. The trim removed 1 base at V and 7 bases at J, leaving 6 bases unmatched. The CDR3 DNA reads as TGCGCCAGCAGCCAAGGAGTCCGGACAGGGGAGCAGTACTTC. It codes for CASSQGVRTGEQYF.

This clone was seen only a few times. The sample holds other DNA sequences that translate to the same CDR3. The chain couples TRBV7-2 to TRBJ2-3; 9 bases match TRBD2. Trimming took 6 bases from V and 0 from J; bases not matched to a gene: 4. The CDR3 covers 15 residues. CDR1 and CDR2 (germline): SGHTA, FQGNSA. The CDR3 DNA is TGTGCCAGCAGTCTAGCGGGGCCAAGCACAGATACGCAGTATTTT. Translated, it gives CASSLAGPSTDTQYF.

The gene calls are TRBV9 and TRBJ1-6, with D uncertain. CDR3 size: 16 residues. V gave up 0 bases and J gave up 4 bases, with 11 bases separating them. The germline CDR1 and CDR2 sequences are SGDLS and YYNGEE. CDR3 region: CASSVEAETYNSPLHF. The DNA of the CDR3 is TGTGCCAGCAGCGTAGAAGCCGAAACTTATAATTCACCCCTCCACTTT.

This clone was recorded a few times. The chain has TRBV19 and TRBJ1-5, with 7 bases lining up with TRBD1. Germline assignment: CDR1 LNHDA and CDR2 SQIVND (reference sequence). The ends lost 5 bases at V and 11 bases at J; junction bases unmatched: 3. The CDR3 covers 11 residues. The DNA for the CDR3 is TGTGCCAGTAGTGTGGGACAGTCCCAGCATTTT. Encoded protein: CASSVGQSQHF.

V gene TRBV19 combines with J gene TRBJ1-5; a possible D gene is TRBD1 (6 bases). The CDR3 is made up of 15 amino acids. The V end was cut by 7 bases, the J end by 1 base, with 14 bases between. Germline V gene data show CDR1 as LNHDA and CDR2 as SQIVND (reference sequence). The CDR3 region is CASIGGAGSNQPQHF. The DNA for the CDR3 is TGTGCCAGTATCGGGGGGGCGGGGAGCAATCAGCCCCAGCATTTT. Full variable domain (outside the CDR3, taken from reference TRBV19 and TRBJ1-5): DGGITQSPKYLFRKEGQNVTLSCEQNLNHDAMYWYRQDPGQGLRLIYYSQIVNDFQKGDIAEGYSVSREKKESFPLTVTSAQKNPTAFYLCASIGGAGSNQPQHFGDGTRLSIL.

The chain recombines TRBV5-1 with TRBJ2-1; 8 bases are shared with TRBD1. CDR3 length: 15 residues. Trimming removed 4 bases from V and 6 bases from J; junction bases left unmatched: 9. The V gene's germline CDR1 is SGHRS and CDR2 YFSETQ. The CDR3 DNA sequence: TGCGCCAGCAGCCACGGACAGGGAGGCCCCAATGAGCAGTTCTTC. Its translation is CASSHGQGGPNEQFF.

Only one count was recorded for this clone. The chain employs TRBV7-8 and TRBJ1-1; TRBD1 matches 7 bases. This CDR3 is 14 amino acids long. J lost 8 bases, V lost 5 bases, and 11 bases had no gene match. Germline assignment: CDR1 SGHVS and CDR2 FQNEAQ. The CDR3: CASSRTGTVSEAFF. CDR3 in DNA: TGTGCCAGCAGCAGGACCGGGACAGTGAGCGAAGCTTTCTTT.

The chain recombines TRBV19 with TRBJ1-2; maybe TRBD1 (6 bases). V lost 8 bases and J lost 6, with 16 bases in between. The CDR3 is made up of 13 amino acids. CDR1 LNHDA and CDR2 SQIVND come from the germline V gene (reference sequence). The CDR3: CASYWDTPDGYTF. The CDR3 bases are TGTGCCAGTTATTGGGACACGCCAGATGGCTACACCTTC.